The following is a TCR beta chain sequence with its context. What it binds is unknown. The CDR3 is 15 amino acids. J gave up 4 bases and V 2 bases, and 2 bases lay outside the gene matches. CDR1 is SGHDN, CDR2 FVKESK, per germline. Positive CCR7 selection of CD45RO-negative cells yielded the naive CD8 cells, and terminally differentiated effector memory CD45RA+ cells were excluded. This entry comes from a study of shared clonotypes between healthy human individuals. Study-level points and caveats: A limitation of the genetic and exposure-history diversity represented arose from few donors.

TCRdb's copy holds only in-frame clones and misses some; the assay was immunoSEQ multiplex PCR. The table lists about 680,000 clones, 92% of them singletons. The genes are TRBV14 and TRBJ2-3; TRBD2 matches at 11 bases. Sample: naive CD8+ T cells sorted from blood. This receptor was obtained from a young man in good health. The CDR3 sequence: CASSQWGLAADTQYF. CDR3 in DNA: TGTGCCAGCAGCCAATGGGGACTAGCGGCAGATACGCAGTATTTT.